This T cell receptor beta chain appears in the sequencing data of a study of OX40 agonist ivuxolimab in advanced cancers. This clone came up once. The CDR3 consists of 15 residues. Here immunoSEQ multiplex PCR was the method, and the copy in TCRdb shows in-frame clones only, minus some. The sample contains 75,000 to 100,000 clones, around 85% of which appear only once. The material was CD4+ or CD8+ T cells sorted from blood, obtained in a trial of the OX40 agonist ivuxolimab. The chain employs TRBV21-1 and TRBJ1-2. TRBV21-1 counts as a pseudogene. The source is an adult with an advanced solid tumor such as melanoma, head and neck, liver or kidney cancer. CDR3: CASSSEGKSGRGYTF. CDR3 nucleotides: TGTGCCAGCAGCTCCGAGGGGAAATCCGGAAGAGGCTACACCTTC.